The 3 T cell receptor beta chains in this list originate from one sample, sequenced in a study of CD8+ T cells in alopecia areata. It was cDNA, reverse transcribed from extracted RNA, that served as the sequencing template. The method was immunoSEQ multiplex PCR; TCRdb's version includes in-frame clones alone and lacks a portion of them. The sample has 110,000 to 150,000 clones, under 60% seen once. Source: CD4+ T cells sorted from blood, taken at week 0. These receptors all come from a human donor with alopecia areata.

V and J are TRBV29-1 and TRBJ2-1, with D possibly being TRBD2 (7 bases). This CDR3 contains 14 residues. The V end lost 8 bases, the J end lost 10 bases, and 24 bases lay between the germline ends. The germline V gene has CDR1 SQVTM and CDR2 ANQGSEA. The CDR3 loop reads CSWAWDGGPREQFF. The CDR3 DNA follows: TGCAGCTGGGCGTGGGACGGGGGGCCTAGGGAGCAGTTCTTC.

Notes on this clone: Other DNA sequences in this sample translate to the same CDR3. The chain uses TRBV7-2 and TRBJ1-6; 7 positions match TRBD1. This CDR3 is built from 14 residues. Germline V lookup: CDR1 SGHTA, CDR2 FQGNSA. Trimming took 4 bases from V and 7 from J; bases not matched to a gene: 4. For the CDR3, the DNA is TGTGCCAGCAGCTCACGACAGGGCAATTCACCCCTCCACTTT. Translating gives CASSSRQGNSPLHF.

The V and J genes are TRBV7-2 and TRBJ2-3, with no clear D. Germline CDR1 is SGHTA and CDR2 is FQGNSA. V shed 5 bases and J shed 7 bases, with 16 bases lying between them. There are 14 residues in the CDR3. CDR3 coding DNA: TGTGCCAGCAGCCGCCGGGCCAGACATAATACGCAGTATTTT. This translates into CASSRRARHNTQYF.